The clone carrying this TCR beta chain was recorded many times. No antigen is known for it. The sample belongs to a study of T-cell reconstitution after alpha-beta-depleted transplantation in children. Unique molecular identifiers were used to barcode this TCRbeta library. MiXCR was run by TCRdb on the PCR reads, yielding one entry per CDR3 protein. The sample lists over 45,000 distinct CDR3 sequences, about a tenth occurring once. Study results and limitations: Reportedly, roughly two months post-transplant, alpha-beta T cells arose from several hundred expanded graft clones.

The sample in question was PBMCs, mostly from graft donor cells, obtained 60 days after TCRalphabeta/CD19-depleted stem cell transplant. The receptor's source is a male patient under 10 years old who had a stem cell transplant for chronic granulomatous disease, so the T cells may come from the graft donor.

The CDR3 loop reads CSANSGRTDTQYF. Written as DNA, the CDR3 is TGCAGTGCCAACAGCGGGAGGACAGATACGCAGTATTTT. The chain carries TRBV20-1 and TRBJ2-3; 9 bases align to TRBD2. This CDR3 region has 13 residues. Germline CDR1 reads DFQATT; CDR2 reads SNEGSKA (reference sequence). Unmatched junction bases numbered 4, after V lost 6 bases and J lost 3 bases.